The clone carrying this T cell receptor (beta chain) was detected only once. Antigen specificity is unknown. Three rounds of nested PCR, following a modified ARM-PCR protocol, produced the TCRbeta library. TCRdb redid the calling of the multiplex PCR reads with MiXCR, one entry per CDR3 protein. This sample yields around 74,000 distinct CDR3 sequences, of which approximately 68% are seen a single time; roughly 26% belongs to the top ten. The template was RNA from unsorted bulk tissue. This non-tumor lung sample came from over 3 cm beyond the tumor edge. Between August and November 2014, newly diagnosed, chemotherapy-naive lung cancer patients underwent thoracic surgery in China. This record comes from a study of tumor and adjacent non-tumor tissue in lung cancer. Study conclusions and caveats: Tumor tissue had significantly higher TCR diversity than normal lung. Normal lung showed higher cumulative top 100 clone frequency than tumor. Tumor TCR diversity, when higher, was linked to shorter survival.

The CDR3 totals 16 residues. Looked up from germline, CDR1 is MDHEN and CDR2 is SYDVKM. The ends lost 3 bases at V and 7 bases at J; junction bases unmatched: 11. The genes are TRBV28 and TRBJ2-2; 7 bases agree with TRBD1. The source material was distant non-tumor lung tissue. This sequence was found in a woman between 50 and 59 years old with non-small cell lung cancer. The CDR3 DNA reads TGTGCCAGCAGTTTGACCCGGGACAGTTACATCGGGGAGCTGTTTTTT. Its protein is CASSLTRDSYIGELFF.